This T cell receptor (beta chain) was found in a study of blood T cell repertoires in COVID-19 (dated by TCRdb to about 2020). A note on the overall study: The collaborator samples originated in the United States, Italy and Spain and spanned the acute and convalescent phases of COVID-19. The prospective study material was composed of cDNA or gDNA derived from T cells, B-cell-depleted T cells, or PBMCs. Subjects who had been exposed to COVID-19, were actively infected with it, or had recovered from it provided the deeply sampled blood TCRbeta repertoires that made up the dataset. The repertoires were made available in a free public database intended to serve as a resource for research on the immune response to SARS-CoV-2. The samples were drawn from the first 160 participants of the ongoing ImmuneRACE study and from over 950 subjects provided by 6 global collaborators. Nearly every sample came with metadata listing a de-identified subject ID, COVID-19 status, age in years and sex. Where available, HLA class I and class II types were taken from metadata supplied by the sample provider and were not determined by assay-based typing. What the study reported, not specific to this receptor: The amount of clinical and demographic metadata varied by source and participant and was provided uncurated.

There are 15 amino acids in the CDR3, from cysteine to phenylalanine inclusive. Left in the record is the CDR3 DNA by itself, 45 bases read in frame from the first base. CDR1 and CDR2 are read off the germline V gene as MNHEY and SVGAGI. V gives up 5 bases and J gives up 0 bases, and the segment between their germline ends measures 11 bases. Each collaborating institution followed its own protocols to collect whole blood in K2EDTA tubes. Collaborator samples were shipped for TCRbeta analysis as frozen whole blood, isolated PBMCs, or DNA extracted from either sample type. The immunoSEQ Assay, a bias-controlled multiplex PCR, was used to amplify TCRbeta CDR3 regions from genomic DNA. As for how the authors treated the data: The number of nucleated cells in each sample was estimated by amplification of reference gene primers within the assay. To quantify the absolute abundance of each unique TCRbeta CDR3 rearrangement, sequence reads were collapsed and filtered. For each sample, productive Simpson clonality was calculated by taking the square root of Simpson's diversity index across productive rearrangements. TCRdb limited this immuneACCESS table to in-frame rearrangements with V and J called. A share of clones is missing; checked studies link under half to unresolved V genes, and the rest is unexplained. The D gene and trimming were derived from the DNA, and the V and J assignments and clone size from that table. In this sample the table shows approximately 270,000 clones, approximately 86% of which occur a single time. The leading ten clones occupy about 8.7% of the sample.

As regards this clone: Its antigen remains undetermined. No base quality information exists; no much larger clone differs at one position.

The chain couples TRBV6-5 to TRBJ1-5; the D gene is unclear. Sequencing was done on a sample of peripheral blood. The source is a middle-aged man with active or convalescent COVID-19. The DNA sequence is TGTGCCAGCAGTCCACGTCTACTTAGCAATCAGCCCCAGCATTTT. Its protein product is CASSPRLLSNQPQHF.